A single T cell receptor beta chain is shown here with its context. The germline CDR1 and CDR2 sequences are MDHEN and SYDVKM. The CDR3 runs to 16 residues. V was clipped by 4 bases and J by 0 bases; unmatched bases: 9. The entry originates in a study of neoadjuvant anti-PD-1 for oral cavity cancer. The repertoire was sequenced with immunoSEQ multiplex PCR; TCRdb's copy has only in-frame clones and lacks some. The repertoire has some 14,000 clones, over 60% of them found once; the top ten carry about 2.2%. This TCR derives from a person between 40 and 80 years old with oral cavity squamous cell carcinoma. The starting material was PBMCs, obtained before nivolumab (anti-PD-1) treatment. J is TRBJ2-7 and V is TRBV28; 7 bases match TRBD1. The CDR3 DNA is TGTGCCAGCAGTTCATCCTCGACAGGGATCTCCTACGAGCAGTACTTC. As protein: CASSSSSTGISYEQYF.